This TCR beta chain appears in the sequencing data of a study of T-cell memory formation after mild COVID-19. This CDR3 contains 15 residues. The V gene end was trimmed by 8 bases and the J gene end by 4 bases; junction bases not matched to a gene: 10. Germline-derived CDR1 and CDR2 are SEHNR and FQNEAQ (reference sequence). From 5'RACE with constant-segment primers came TCR alpha and TCR beta cDNA libraries that carried sample barcodes and UMIs. TCRdb re-called the 5' RACE reads with MiXCR, one entry per CDR3 protein. The sample shows a few hundred thousand distinct CDR3 sequences, around 21% of them seen only once. Remarks on this clonotype: Its antigen is not identified.

Whole-study results and caveats: Clones that got smaller from day 15 to 85 had even CD4/CD8, while clones growing later tipped toward CD4+.

The TCR sequence derives from an adult woman who had mild COVID-19 (a few samples of this study predate the infection). Cell type and time point are not known. The chain links TRBV7-9 to TRBJ2-3; 9 bases align to TRBD2. The sample consisted of PBMCs or a T cell subset sorted from them (not recorded which). The CDR3 protein is CASLQRGAFPDTQYF. DNA for the CDR3: TGTGCCAGCCTCCAGCGGGGGGCCTTCCCAGATACGCAGTATTTT.